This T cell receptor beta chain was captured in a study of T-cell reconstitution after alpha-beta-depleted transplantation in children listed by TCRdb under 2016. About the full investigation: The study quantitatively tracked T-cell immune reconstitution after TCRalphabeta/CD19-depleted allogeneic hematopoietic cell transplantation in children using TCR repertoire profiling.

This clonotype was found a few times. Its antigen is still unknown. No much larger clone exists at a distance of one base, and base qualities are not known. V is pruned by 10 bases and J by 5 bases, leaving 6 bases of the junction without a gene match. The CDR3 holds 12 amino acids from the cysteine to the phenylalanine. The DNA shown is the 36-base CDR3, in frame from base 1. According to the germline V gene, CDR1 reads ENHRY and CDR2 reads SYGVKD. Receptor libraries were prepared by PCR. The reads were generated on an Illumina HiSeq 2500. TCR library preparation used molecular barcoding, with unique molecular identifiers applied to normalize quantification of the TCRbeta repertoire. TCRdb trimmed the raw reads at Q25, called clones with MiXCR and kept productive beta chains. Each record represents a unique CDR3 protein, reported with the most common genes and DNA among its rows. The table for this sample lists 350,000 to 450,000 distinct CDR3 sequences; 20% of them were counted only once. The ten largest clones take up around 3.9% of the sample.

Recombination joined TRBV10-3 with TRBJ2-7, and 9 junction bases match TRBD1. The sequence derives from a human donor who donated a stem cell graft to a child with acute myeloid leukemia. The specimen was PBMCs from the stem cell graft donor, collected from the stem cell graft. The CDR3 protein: CASRGQGHEQYF. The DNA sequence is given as TGTGCCAGCAGAGGACAGGGGCACGAGCAGTACTTC.